The rows below give T cell receptor beta chains drawn from one sample of a study of blood T cell repertoires in COVID-19. The protocol was immunoSEQ multiplex PCR, while the TCRdb copy is restricted to in-frame clones and leaves out a portion. The sample includes about 240,000 clones, roughly 81% of them seen just once. Sequenced sample: peripheral blood. The receptors were gathered from a woman aged 80 or over with COVID-19, enrolled during active disease. Each CDR3 is given with its conserved first and last residue. Fields, in order: D gene, V gene, J gene, clone size, CDR3 protein, CDR3 DNA. D genes are given only for firm matches. The size of a clone is reported for some rows only, either as once, few or many, or as a class for expanded clones.

d_call: TRBD1
v_call: TRBV12-3/TRBV12-4
j_call: TRBJ1-3
clone_size: .
cdr3_aa: CASSLNRGNTIYF
cdr3_nt: TGTGCCAGCAGTTTGAACAGGGGGAACACCATATATTTT

d_call: .
v_call: TRBV3-1/TRBV3-2
j_call: TRBJ1-1
clone_size: .
cdr3_aa: CASSQVVTEAFF
cdr3_nt: TGTGCCAGCAGCCAAGTCGTTACTGAAGCTTTCTTT

d_call: .
v_call: TRBV12-2
j_call: TRBJ1-5
clone_size: .
cdr3_aa: CASRLPGTGQFYSNQPQHF
cdr3_nt: TGTGCAAGTCGCTTACCGGGGACAGGGCAATTCTATAGCAATCAGCCCCAGCATTTT

d_call: .
v_call: TRBV3-1/TRBV3-2
j_call: TRBJ1-5
clone_size: .
cdr3_aa: CASSQDWRQPQHF
cdr3_nt: TGTGCCAGCAGCCAAGACTGGCGGCAGCCCCAGCATTTT

d_call: .
v_call: TRBV28
j_call: TRBJ1-5
clone_size: .
cdr3_aa: CASSSIGNQPQHF
cdr3_nt: TGTGCCAGCAGTTCCATAGGCAATCAGCCCCAGCATTTT

d_call: TRBD1
v_call: TRBV18
j_call: TRBJ2-3
clone_size: .
cdr3_aa: CASSPGTGSADTQYF
cdr3_nt: TGTGCCAGCTCACCGGGGACAGGGAGCGCAGATACGCAGTATTTT

d_call: .
v_call: TRBV24-1
j_call: TRBJ1-2
clone_size: .
cdr3_aa: CATSDLAFRGGYTF
cdr3_nt: TGTGCCACCAGTGATTTGGCATTTAGAGGGGGCTACACCTTC

d_call: .
v_call: TRBV6-6
j_call: TRBJ2-1
clone_size: few
cdr3_aa: CASSTSSGSSYNEQFF
cdr3_nt: TGTGCCAGCAGCACGAGCTCCGGGAGCTCCTACAATGAGCAGTTCTTC

d_call: .
v_call: TRBV19
j_call: TRBJ1-2
clone_size: .
cdr3_aa: CASSINGGEGGGYTF
cdr3_nt: TGTGCCAGTAGTATAAATGGAGGGGAAGGAGGTGGCTACACCTTC

d_call: .
v_call: TRBV19
j_call: TRBJ1-2
clone_size: .
cdr3_aa: CASSFGKTHRGYTF
cdr3_nt: TGTGCCAGTAGTTTTGGAAAGACTCACCGTGGCTACACCTTC

d_call: .
v_call: TRBV7-2
j_call: TRBJ1-1
clone_size: .
cdr3_aa: CASSSTGLGTEAFF
cdr3_nt: TGTGCCAGCAGCTCCACAGGGTTGGGGACTGAAGCTTTCTTT

d_call: TRBD1
v_call: TRBV27
j_call: TRBJ1-2
clone_size: .
cdr3_aa: CASRSAGGGGYTF
cdr3_nt: TGTGCCAGCAGATCCGCAGGGGGTGGTGGCTACACCTTC

d_call: .
v_call: TRBV7-9
j_call: TRBJ2-3
clone_size: .
cdr3_aa: CASSLSPRKHTDTQYF
cdr3_nt: TGTGCCAGCAGCTTATCTCCTAGAAAACACACAGATACGCAGTATTTT

d_call: .
v_call: TRBV12-5
j_call: TRBJ1-2
clone_size: .
cdr3_aa: CASGLGGERGYTF
cdr3_nt: TGTGCTAGTGGTTTGGGGGGGGAGAGAGGCTACACCTTC

d_call: .
v_call: TRBV10-3
j_call: TRBJ1-4
clone_size: once
cdr3_aa: CAIAGLDEKLFF
cdr3_nt: TGTGCCATCGCAGGGCTCGATGAAAAACTGTTTTTT

d_call: TRBD2
v_call: TRBV7-2
j_call: TRBJ2-3
clone_size: .
cdr3_aa: CASSGGASGRITDTQYF
cdr3_nt: TGTGCCAGCAGCGGAGGGGCTAGCGGGAGGATCACAGATACGCAGTATTTT